This note documents a single TCR beta chain sequence. The clone's antigen remains unknown. The junction differs from germline at one of its ends, possibly a read error. These data come from a study of CD8+CD57+ T cells in acquired aplastic anemia (dated by TCRdb to 2016 to 2019). Context from the whole study: Extracted DNA from sorted CD4+ and CD8+ cells averaged about 3 ug, ranging from roughly 0.19 to 27.4 ug. CD8+CD57+ expansion was defined as frequency above the mean frequency observed in healthy subjects. The paper as a whole reports these results and caveats: Twenty-nine CD8+ CDR3 sequences were shared between patients and controls but appeared highly expressed in patients and within their immunodominant clones. Between patients and healthy controls, no significant difference in CD8+ Simpson's diversity was found (P=0.060).

Its CDR3 holds 14 amino acids, cysteine through phenylalanine. The sequence is cut down to CDR3 DNA, 42 bases in frame from base 1. The CDR1 and CDR2 encoded by the germline V gene are SGHDT and YYEEEE. Expansion of CD8+CD57+ cells had been shown by flow cytometry in the patients chosen for sequencing. Every patient had severe acquired aplastic anemia, diagnosed using the International Study of Aplastic Anemia and Agranulocytosis and Camitta criteria. At the time blood was sampled, none of the patients had received any therapy. In the study, sorted CD4+ and CD8+ blood T cells from patients with severe aplastic anemia and from healthy subjects underwent deep sequencing of TCR repertoires. Patients were enrolled in the USA under clinicaltrials.gov protocols 00001620, 01623167, 00001397, 00071045, 00081523 and 00961064. Ficoll-Paque density gradient centrifugation was used to isolate peripheral blood mononuclear cells. CD4+ and CD8+ T cells were sorted by FACS or magnetic beads before DNA extraction.

Genomic DNA served as template for TCR beta VDJ combination and CDR3 sequence profiling. An Illumina HiSeq 2000 was used for TCR repertoire sequencing. Under the source paper's analysis protocol: TRBV/TRBJ rearrangement plots, CDR3 size and DJ length profiles, and Simpson's diversity index were used to assess repertoires. Whichever DNA sequence was most abundant in the deep sequencing data was defined as the immunodominant clone. CDR3 amino acid sequences were checked for sharing across subjects and were also compared against the VDJdb database and published repertoires. TCRdb itself trimmed the public reads at Q25 with fastp, ran MiXCR and retained productive beta chains. Identical CDR3 proteins give one entry, which carries the most common genes and DNA. These V and J calls rely on TCRdb rather than the paper's analysis. The sample yields 150,000 to 180,000 distinct CDR3 sequences; less than 60% were counted once. The ten largest account for 12% of the sample.

Sequencing was performed on sorted CD4+, CD8+, or CD8+CD57+ T cells (not recorded which) from PBMCs. This receptor was obtained from a human donor with aplastic anemia. Here the chain combines TRBV5-6 and TRBJ2-7, with the D gene uncertain. The CDR3 has the sequence CASSLATASYGQYF. The nucleotide sequence reads TGTGCCAGCAGCTTGGCCACAGCCTCCTACGGGCAGTACTTC.